This passage covers 10 T cell receptor beta chains from one sample sequenced in a study of blood T cells in healthy people across ages. Through a sample-barcoded 5' primer and a J-beta primer mix, a second PCR was run for roughly 7 to 12 cycles. From the 5' RACE reads, TCRdb called clonotypes with MiXCR, one entry per CDR3 protein. The table has fewer than 750,000 distinct CDR3 sequences, roughly 48% seen once. Input material: blood. Source of these receptors: a man older than 75 in good health.

Only one count was recorded for this clonotype. The chain has TRBV7-3 and TRBJ2-1, with 9 positions matching TRBD1. The germline V gene encodes CDR1 SGHTA and CDR2 FQGTGA. V trimming: 4 bases; J trimming: 5 bases; junction bases outside the gene matches: 12. This CDR3 contains 17 residues. CDR3 region: CASSWAPGQGPNNEQFF. CDR3 DNA sequence: TGTGCCAGCAGCTGGGCTCCGGGACAGGGACCGAACAATGAGCAGTTCTTC. The full variable domain, in which reference TRBV7-3 and TRBJ2-1 provide the parts outside the CDR3, is GAGVSQTPSNKVTEKGKYVELRCDPISGHTALYWYRQSLGQGPEFLIYFQGTGAADDSGLPNDRFFAVRPEGSVSTLKIQRTERGDSAVYLCASSWAPGQGPNNEQFFGPGTRLTVL.

The chain employs TRBV7-2 and TRBJ2-7; TRBD2 aligns across 9 bases. The CDR3 extends over 14 amino acids. Unmatched junction bases numbered 10, after V lost 7 bases and J lost 6 bases. Germline CDR1 reads SGHTA; CDR2 reads FQGNSA. In DNA form, the CDR3 reads TGTGCCAGCACCCCGGTAGCGGGAGCCCTCGAGCAGTACTTC. It is translated as CASTPVAGALEQYF. The whole variable domain, remainder taken from reference TRBV7-2 and TRBJ2-7, is GAGVSQSPSNKVTEKGKDVELRCDPISGHTALYWYRQSLGQGLEFLIYFQGNSAPDKSGLPSDRFSAERTGGSVSTLTIQRTQQEDSAVYLCASTPVAGALEQYFGPGTRLTVT.

The chain is built from TRBV18 and TRBJ2-5; D unresolved. The CDR3 is 13 residues long. The V and J ends lost 2 bases and 2 bases respectively, with 6 bases between them. Germline V CDR1 and CDR2: KGHSH, LQKENI. The CDR3 DNA is TGTGCCAGCTCACCAGCCCTGCAAGAGACCCAGTACTTC. Translated: CASSPALQETQYF.

This clonotype was counted at least ten times. The rearrangement joins TRBV7-2 to TRBJ2-7; 8 nucleotides line up with TRBD2. Germline V lookup: CDR1 SGHTA, CDR2 FQGNSA. Unmatched junction bases numbered 18, after V lost 6 bases and J lost 2 bases. The CDR3 totals 18 residues. The CDR3 protein is CASSSKMREVGRPYEQYF. CDR3 nucleotides: TGTGCCAGCAGTTCTAAAATGCGGGAGGTCGGCCGTCCCTACGAGCAGTACTTC.

With regard to this clonotype: A junction boundary mismatches the germline segment, possibly from a read error. The chain uses TRBV6-2 or TRBV6-3 and TRBJ2-4, with D possibly TRBD2 on 6 matching bases. The tail of the sequence fits TRBJ2-7 better, so the J call may be wrong. The CDR3 sequence is 16 residues long. Germline V gene sequence: CDR1 MNHEY, CDR2 SVGEGT. This CDR3 reads CASSDSSSGPPYEQYF. CDR3 DNA sequence: TGTGCCAGCAGTGACTCCTCCAGCGGGCCCCCCTACGAGCAGTACTTC.

The chain has TRBV15 and TRBJ2-4; possible D gene TRBD1, 6 bases. The J call may be in error: the DNA end matches TRBJ2-7 better. CDR1 is LNHNV, CDR2 YYDKDF, per germline (reference sequence). The CDR3 runs to 15 residues. The CDR3 DNA reads as TGTGCCACCAGCAGAGCAGGGTACCAGGGGTACGAGCAGTACTTC. This sequence encodes CATSRAGYQGYEQYF.

This clonotype was observed a handful of times. CDR3 in DNA: TGTGCCAGCCAAGCCAGTGGTAACACTGAAGCTTTCTTT. Its protein is CASQASGNTEAFF. This sequence joins TRBV14 and TRBJ1-1; D gene uncertain. The length of the CDR3 is 13 residues. CDR1 SGHDN and CDR2 FVKESK come from the germline V gene. The V gene lost 8 bases and the J gene lost 2 bases, with 12 bases spanning the gap.

This clonotype was detected only a few times. The genes are TRBV28 and TRBJ2-1; TRBD2 matches 7 bases. CDR1 MDHEN and CDR2 SYDVKM come from the germline V gene. V shed 7 bases, J shed 2 bases, and the junction held 8 bases outside the gene matches. CDR3 length equals 15 residues. The CDR3 DNA follows: TGTGCCAGCACCGCAGCGGGATTCACCTACAATGAGCAGTTCTTC. Encoded protein: CASTAAGFTYNEQFF.

The chain combines TRBV29-1 with TRBJ2-1, with a weak D call TRBD1 (6 bases). The CDR3 is 11 residues long. Trimming stripped 7 bases from V and 5 bases from J, with 9 bases between. CDR1 is SQVTM and CDR2 is ANQGSEA in the germline V gene. This chain's CDR3 is CSGGHNNEQFF. The CDR3, as DNA: TGCAGCGGGGGACACAACAATGAGCAGTTCTTC.

The chain links TRBV29-1 to TRBJ2-5; 10 nucleotides match TRBD2. V lost 6 bases to trimming and J lost 4 bases; unmatched junction nucleotides: 8. The CDR3 consists of 14 residues. Germline assignment: CDR1 SQVTM and CDR2 ANQGSEA. The CDR3 loop reads CSVPPSGSGETQYF. CDR3 in DNA: TGCAGCGTCCCTCCTAGCGGGAGTGGAGAGACCCAGTACTTC.